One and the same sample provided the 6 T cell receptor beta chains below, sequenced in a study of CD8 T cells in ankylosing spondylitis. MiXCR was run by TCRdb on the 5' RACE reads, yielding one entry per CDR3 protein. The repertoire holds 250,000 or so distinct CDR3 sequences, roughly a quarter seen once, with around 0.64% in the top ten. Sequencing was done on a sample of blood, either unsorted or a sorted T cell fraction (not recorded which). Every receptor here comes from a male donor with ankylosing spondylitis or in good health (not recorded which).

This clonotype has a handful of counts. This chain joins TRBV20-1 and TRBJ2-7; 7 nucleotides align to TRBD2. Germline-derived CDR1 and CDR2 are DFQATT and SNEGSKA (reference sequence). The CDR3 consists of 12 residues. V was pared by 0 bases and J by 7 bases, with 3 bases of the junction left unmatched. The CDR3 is CSAREGGREQYF. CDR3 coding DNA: TGCAGTGCTAGAGAGGGAGGGCGGGAGCAGTACTTC.

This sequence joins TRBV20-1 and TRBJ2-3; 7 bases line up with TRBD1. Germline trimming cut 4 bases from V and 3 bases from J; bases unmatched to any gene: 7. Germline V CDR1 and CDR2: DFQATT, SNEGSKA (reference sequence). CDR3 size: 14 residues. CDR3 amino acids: CSATEGALTDTQYF. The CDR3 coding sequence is TGCAGTGCTACCGAGGGGGCGCTGACAGATACGCAGTATTTT.

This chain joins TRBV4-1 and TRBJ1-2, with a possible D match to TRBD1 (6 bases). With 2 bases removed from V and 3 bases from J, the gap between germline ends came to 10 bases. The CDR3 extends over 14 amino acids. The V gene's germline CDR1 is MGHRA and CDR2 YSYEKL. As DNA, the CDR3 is TGCGCCAGCAGCCAAAGAACAGGGTACTATGGCTACACCTTC. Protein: CASSQRTGYYGYTF.

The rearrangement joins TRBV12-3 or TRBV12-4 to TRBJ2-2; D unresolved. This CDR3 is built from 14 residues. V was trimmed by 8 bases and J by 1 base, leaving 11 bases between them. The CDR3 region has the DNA TGTGCCAGCGCCAGACCCTGGAACACCGGGGAGCTGTTTTTT. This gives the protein CASARPWNTGELFF.

CDR3 sequence: CASRKQGSEAFF. In DNA, the CDR3 is TGTGCCAGCAGAAAACAGGGGTCTGAAGCTTTCTTT. This rearrangement joins TRBV7-9 to TRBJ1-1, with 7 bases aligning to TRBD1. The CDR3 totals 12 residues. The J segment lost 6 bases and the V segment lost 6 bases, leaving 4 bases of the junction unmatched. CDR1 is SEHNR and CDR2 is FQNEAQ in the germline V gene (reference sequence).

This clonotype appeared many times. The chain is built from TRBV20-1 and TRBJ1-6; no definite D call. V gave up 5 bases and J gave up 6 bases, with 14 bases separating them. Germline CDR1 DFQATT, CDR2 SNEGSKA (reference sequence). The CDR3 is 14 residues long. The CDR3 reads CSADRHGVNSPLHF. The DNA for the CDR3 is TGCAGTGCTGATAGGCACGGGGTTAATTCACCCCTCCACTTT.